A single sample gave rise to the 26 T cell receptor beta chains below, sequenced in a study of cytomegalovirus exposure and HLA in healthy donors. Vbeta (60) and Jbeta (13) primers were used in the PCR. Clones were read by immunoSEQ multiplex PCR, and TCRdb kept only the in-frame ones, dropping some. This table lists around 140,000 clones. The sample was PBMCs. Every receptor here comes from a male donor in good health and CMV-seronegative.

This rearrangement joins TRBV30 to TRBJ1-1; D remains unclear. The V end was cut by 0 bases, the J end by 0 bases, with 11 bases between. CDR3 length: 15 amino acids. Looked up from germline, CDR1 is GTSNPN and CDR2 is SVGIG (reference sequence). CDR3 sequence reads: CAWSVLVSMNTEAFF. The DNA for the CDR3 is TGTGCCTGGAGTGTACTCGTCTCGATGAACACTGAAGCTTTCTTT.

V is TRBV9 and J is TRBJ1-1; 10 bases are a match to TRBD1. CDR1 and CDR2 (germline): SGDLS, YYNGEE. The CDR3 length is 13 residues. V gave up 4 bases and J gave up 5 bases; unmatched junction bases: 2. The CDR3 sequence is CASSPDRGTEAFF. CDR3 nucleotide sequence: TGTGCCAGCAGCCCGGACAGGGGGACTGAAGCTTTCTTT.

The J gene is TRBJ2-2, the V gene TRBV5-1; no clear D. Germline V gives CDR1 SGHRS, CDR2 YFSETQ. The V end lost 4 bases, the J end lost 0 bases, and 13 bases lay between the germline ends. This CDR3 contains 16 residues. CDR3 loop: CASSPLGTSNTGELFF. CDR3 sequence (DNA): TGCGCCAGCAGCCCGCTAGGAACTTCGAACACCGGGGAGCTGTTTTTT.

V gene TRBV29-1 combines with J gene TRBJ2-5; D call uncertain. The CDR3 runs to 12 residues. Trimming stripped 7 bases from V and 4 bases from J, with 13 bases between. CDR1 and CDR2 from the germline V gene are SQVTM and ANQGSEA. CDR3 DNA: TGCAGCGGGGCCCATGGAAGAGAGACCCAGTACTTC. Translating gives CSGAHGRETQYF.

This chain joins TRBV10-1 and TRBJ2-7; 8 bases align to TRBD1. Looked up from germline, CDR1 is WNHNN and CDR2 is SYGVQD (reference sequence). The CDR3 consists of 13 residues. Losses at the gene ends were 8 bases for V and 2 bases for J; bases not matched to a gene: 5. CDR3 residues: CASGRDRTYEQYF. The CDR3 DNA reads TGCGCCAGCGGCCGGGACAGGACCTACGAGCAGTACTTC.

CDR3 loop: CASSLEVRDNQPQHF. The CDR3 DNA reads as TGTGCCAGCAGCTTAGAGGTCAGGGATAATCAGCCCCAGCATTTT. The chain employs TRBV7-2 and TRBJ1-5, with D tentatively TRBD1 (5 bases). The germline V and J ends were trimmed by 1 base and 4 bases, with 11 bases remaining between them. CDR3 length: 15 amino acids. Looked up from germline, CDR1 is SGHTA and CDR2 is FQGNSA.

The rearrangement links TRBV9 to TRBJ2-1; 13 bases map to TRBD2. The CDR3 extends over 17 amino acids. The V and J ends lost 4 bases and 2 bases, in that order; junction bases with no gene match: 6. Germline CDR1 is SGDLS and CDR2 is YYNGEE. CDR3 region: CASSPRLAGGPYNEQFF. The CDR3 DNA sequence: TGTGCCAGCAGCCCGAGACTAGCGGGGGGCCCCTACAATGAGCAGTTCTTC.

The chain recombines TRBV4-3 with TRBJ1-1; D might be TRBD1 (5 bases). Trimming cost V 0 bases and J 1 base, with 6 bases left between them. Germline loops: CDR1 LGHNA, CDR2 YSLEER. This CDR3 is 14 amino acids long. DNA of the CDR3: TGCGCCAGCAGCCAAGAAGGGGCGAACACTGAAGCTTTCTTT. Amino acid sequence: CASSQEGANTEAFF.

The chain links TRBV10-2 to TRBJ2-1; 11 nucleotides match TRBD2. Germline V gives CDR1 WSHSY, CDR2 SAAADI. This CDR3 contains 14 residues. The junction had 8 bases not matched to a gene; V was cut back by 2 bases and J by 14 bases. CDR3 sequence reads: CASSERSGRAVEFF. CDR3 in DNA: TGCGCCAGCAGTGAGCGTAGCGGGAGGGCCGTCGAGTTCTTC.

This sequence joins TRBV4-2 and TRBJ2-3; 12 bases are a match to TRBD2. Germline CDR1 is LGHNA and CDR2 is YNFKEQ. The CDR3 has 16 amino acids. The V gene end was trimmed by 4 bases and the J gene end by 4 bases; junction bases not matched to a gene: 6. The CDR3, as DNA: TGTGCCAGCAGCCCTCGACTAGCGGGGGTTTCAGATACGCAGTATTTT. Translation gives CASSPRLAGVSDTQYF.

This sequence joins TRBV30 and TRBJ1-1; D not resolved. Germline CDR1 reads GTSNPN; CDR2 reads SVGIG (reference sequence). The CDR3 runs to 13 residues. V lost 1 base, J lost 4 bases, and 10 bases lay in between. CDR3 nucleotide sequence: TGTGCCTGGAGTGAGGAAGCGGGCACTGAAGCTTTCTTT. Protein sequence: CAWSEEAGTEAFF.

The chain combines TRBV15 with TRBJ1-3; tentative D call: TRBD1 (5 bases). The CDR3 runs 15 residues. Germline V gene lookup returns CDR1 LNHNV and CDR2 YYDKDF (reference sequence). The V end was cut by 0 bases, the J end by 4 bases, with 10 bases between. The CDR3 DNA sequence: TGTGCCACCAGCAGAGATCCGGGGGTCGGAAACACCATATATTTT. Translated, it gives CATSRDPGVGNTIYF. The full variable domain, rest sourced from reference TRBV15 and TRBJ1-3, is DAMVIQNPRYQVTQFGKPVTLSCSQTLNHNVMYWYQQKSSQAPKLLFHYYDKDFNNEADTPDNFQSRRPNTSFCFLDIRSPGLGDTAMYLCATSRDPGVGNTIYFGEGSWLTVV.

The chain is built from TRBV2 and TRBJ2-1, with 8 bases lining up with TRBD1. The CDR3 spans 14 residues. The ends lost 8 bases at V and 6 bases at J; junction bases unmatched: 9. CDR1 SNHLY and CDR2 FYNNEI come from the germline V gene. Here the CDR3 reads CASREQGASNEQFF. CDR3 DNA sequence: TGTGCCAGCCGGGAGCAGGGGGCGAGCAATGAGCAGTTCTTC.

V usage is TRBV11-2 and J usage is TRBJ1-1; D perhaps matches TRBD1 (6 bases). Per the germline V gene, CDR1 is SGHAT and CDR2 is FQNNGV. CDR3 size: 13 residues. V gave up 7 bases and J gave up 4 bases, with 13 bases separating them. CDR3 region: CASTLIGGTEAFF. The CDR3 DNA follows: TGTGCCAGCACCCTAATAGGGGGCACTGAAGCTTTCTTT.

The V call is TRBV19, the J call TRBJ1-2; 7 nucleotides match TRBD1. Losses at the gene ends were 7 bases for V and 0 bases for J; bases not matched to a gene: 8. CDR1 and CDR2 from the germline V gene are LNHDA and SQIVND (reference sequence). There are 15 residues in the CDR3. The CDR3 nucleotides read TGTGCCAGTAACCAGGGGGTTAAGGCTAACTATGGCTACACCTTC. Amino acids: CASNQGVKANYGYTF.

V usage is TRBV4-1 and J usage is TRBJ1-1; D is uncertain. CDR3 size: 17 residues. From germline, CDR1 is MGHRA and CDR2 YSYEKL. The V and J ends lost 0 bases and 1 base respectively, with 15 bases between them. The CDR3 sequence: CASSQDSGGWGNTEAFF. In DNA, the CDR3 is TGCGCCAGCAGCCAAGACTCCGGAGGCTGGGGGAACACTGAAGCTTTCTTT.

The V gene is TRBV9, the J gene TRBJ1-4, with D perhaps matching TRBD1 (6 bases). The CDR3 has 14 residues. The germline CDR1 and CDR2 sequences are SGDLS and YYNGEE. V was pared by 2 bases and J by 1 base, with 6 bases between. CDR3 in DNA: TGTGCCAGCAGCGTCAGGGGAACTAATGAAAAACTGTTTTTT. As protein: CASSVRGTNEKLFF.

V gene TRBV29-1 combines with J gene TRBJ1-1; TRBD1 is a possible D gene (6 bases). Trimming shortened V by 6 bases and J by 11 bases, and 31 bases separated the two germline ends. Germline-derived CDR1 and CDR2 are SQVTM and ANQGSEA. This CDR3 contains 16 residues. The CDR3 region has the DNA TGCAGCGTGGGCAGCCCCCTAAGACAGGACCCGCCCTTTGCTTTCTTT. This encodes CSVGSPLRQDPPFAFF.

The rearrangement links TRBV29-1 to TRBJ2-1, with D possibly TRBD1 on 6 matching bases. The ends were cut back, 3 bases at V and 7 bases at J, with 16 bases in the middle. Germline V lookup: CDR1 SQVTM, CDR2 ANQGSEA. There are 14 residues in the CDR3. Here the CDR3 DNA reads TGCAGCGTTGAGGGATATAGTACAGGGAATGAGCAGTTCTTC. Its translation: CSVEGYSTGNEQFF.

The V gene is TRBV25-1, the J gene TRBJ1-2; D is ambiguous. The CDR3 loop spans 14 amino acids. CDR1 is MGHDK and CDR2 is SYGVNS in the germline V gene. The V end was cut by 0 bases, the J end by 8 bases, with 13 bases between. The CDR3 here is CASSEYGETLGYTF. The CDR3, as DNA: TGTGCCAGCAGTGAATATGGGGAGACTCTCGGCTACACCTTC.

The rearrangement links TRBV18 to TRBJ1-4; 8 positions match TRBD1. The CDR3 is made up of 14 amino acids. Germline V gives CDR1 KGHSH, CDR2 LQKENI. Losses at the gene ends were 3 bases for V and 7 bases for J; bases not matched to a gene: 4. CDR3 protein: CASSPDRAREKLFF. Written as DNA, the CDR3 is TGTGCCAGCTCACCGGACAGGGCGCGTGAAAAACTGTTTTTT.

The chain uses TRBV5-4 and TRBJ2-3; a weak D match, TRBD2 (5 bases). The CDR3 extends over 13 amino acids. Germline CDR1 SGHNT, CDR2 YYREEE (reference sequence). Trimming removed 10 bases at V and 1 base at J, with 13 bases between. The DNA for the CDR3 is TGTGCCGGACGGGAATCTGGCACAGATACGCAGTATTTT. This translates into CAGRESGTDTQYF. The full variable domain, its missing parts supplied by reference TRBV5-4 and TRBJ2-3, is ETGVTQSPTHLIKTRGQQVTLRCSSQSGHNTVSWYQQALGQGPQFIFQYYREEENGRGNFPPRFSGLQFPNYSSELNVNALELDDSALYLCAGRESGTDTQYFGPGTRLTVL.

J is TRBJ1-2 and V is TRBV5-4; tentatively, D is TRBD1 (6 bases). The V end was cut by 4 bases, the J end by 4 bases, with 14 bases between. CDR1 is SGHNT, CDR2 YYREEE, per germline (reference sequence). The CDR3 is made up of 14 amino acids. CDR3 nucleotides: TGTGCCAGCAGCGGTCGGGACATCTTCTATGGCTACACCTTC. This codes for CASSGRDIFYGYTF.

The chain employs TRBV7-9 and TRBJ1-2, with D unresolved. The CDR3 spans 17 residues. CDR1 SEHNR and CDR2 FQNEAQ come from the germline V gene (reference sequence). Trimming removed 4 bases from V and 2 bases from J, with 20 bases in between. The CDR3 sequence: CASSYSFTEIANYGYTF. CDR3 coding DNA: TGTGCCAGCAGCTACTCCTTTACCGAGATAGCCAACTATGGCTACACCTTC.

V usage is TRBV30 and J usage is TRBJ1-1; D remains ambiguous. Germline-derived CDR1 and CDR2 are GTSNPN and SVGIG (reference sequence). Trimming left V 4 bases short and J 0 bases short, with 9 bases between. The CDR3 has 13 residues. CDR3 loop: CAWTEQMNTEAFF. Here the CDR3 DNA reads TGTGCCTGGACCGAGCAAATGAACACTGAAGCTTTCTTT.

The V call is TRBV2, the J call TRBJ1-5; D gene ambiguous. Deletions cut 7 bases from V and 2 bases from J, with 6 bases between. This CDR3 region has 12 residues. Germline values: CDR1 SNHLY, CDR2 FYNNEI. The DNA for the CDR3 is TGTGCCAGCACCACGGGCAATCAGCCCCAGCATTTT. Protein product: CASTTGNQPQHF.